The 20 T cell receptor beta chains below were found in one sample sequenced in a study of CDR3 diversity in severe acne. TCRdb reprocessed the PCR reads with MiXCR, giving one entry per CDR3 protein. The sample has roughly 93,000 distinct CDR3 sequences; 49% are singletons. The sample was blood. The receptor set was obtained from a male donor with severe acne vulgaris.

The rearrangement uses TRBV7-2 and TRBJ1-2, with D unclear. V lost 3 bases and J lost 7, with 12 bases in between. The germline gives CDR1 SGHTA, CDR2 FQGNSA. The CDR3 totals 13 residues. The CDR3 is CASSLVPWGGYTF. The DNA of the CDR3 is TGTGCCAGCAGCTTGGTGCCCTGGGGTGGCTACACCTTC.

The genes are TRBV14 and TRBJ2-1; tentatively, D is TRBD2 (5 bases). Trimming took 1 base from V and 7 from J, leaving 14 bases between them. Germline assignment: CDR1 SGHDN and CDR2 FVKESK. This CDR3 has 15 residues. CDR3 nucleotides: TGTGCCAGCAGCCAAGGTCGGGGTTGGCTAAATGAGCAGTTCTTC. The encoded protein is CASSQGRGWLNEQFF. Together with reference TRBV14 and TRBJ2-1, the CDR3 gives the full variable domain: EAGVTQFPSHSVIEKGQTVTLRCDPISGHDNLYWYRRVMGKEIKFLLHFVKESKQDESGMPNNRFLAERTGGTYSTLKVQPAELEDSGVYFCASSQGRGWLNEQFFGPGTRLTVL.

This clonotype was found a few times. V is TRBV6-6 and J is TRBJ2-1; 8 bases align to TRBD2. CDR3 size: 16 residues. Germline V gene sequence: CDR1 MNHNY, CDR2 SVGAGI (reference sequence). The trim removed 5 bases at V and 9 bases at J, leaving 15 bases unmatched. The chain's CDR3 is CASSASGTSVSVEQFF. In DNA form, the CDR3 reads TGTGCCAGCAGTGCATCCGGGACTAGTGTGTCGGTTGAGCAGTTCTTC.

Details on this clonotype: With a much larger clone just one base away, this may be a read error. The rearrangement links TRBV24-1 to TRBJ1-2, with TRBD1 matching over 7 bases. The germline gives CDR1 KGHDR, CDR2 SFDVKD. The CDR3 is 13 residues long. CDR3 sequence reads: CATSDPGQNSYAF. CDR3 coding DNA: TGTGCCACCAGTGACCCGGGACAGAATAGCTACGCCTTC.

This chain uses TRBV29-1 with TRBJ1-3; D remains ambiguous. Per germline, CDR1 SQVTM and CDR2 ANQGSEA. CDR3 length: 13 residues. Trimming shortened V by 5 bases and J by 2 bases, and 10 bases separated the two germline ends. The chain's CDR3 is CSVRQSPGNTIYF. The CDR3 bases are TGCAGCGTTCGTCAGAGCCCTGGAAACACCATATATTTT.

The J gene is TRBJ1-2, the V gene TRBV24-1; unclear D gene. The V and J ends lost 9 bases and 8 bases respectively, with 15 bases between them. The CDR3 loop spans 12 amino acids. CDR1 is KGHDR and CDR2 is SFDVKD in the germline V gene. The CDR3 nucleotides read TGTGCCACCTACTCGGGCGCGGAGGGCTACACCTTC. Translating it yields CATYSGAEGYTF.

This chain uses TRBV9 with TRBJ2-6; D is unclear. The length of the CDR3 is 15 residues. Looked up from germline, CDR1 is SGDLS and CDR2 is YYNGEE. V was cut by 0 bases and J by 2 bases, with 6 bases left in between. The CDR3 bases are TGTGCCAGCAGCGTAGAACAGACTGGGGCCAACGTCCTGACTTTC. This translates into CASSVEQTGANVLTF.

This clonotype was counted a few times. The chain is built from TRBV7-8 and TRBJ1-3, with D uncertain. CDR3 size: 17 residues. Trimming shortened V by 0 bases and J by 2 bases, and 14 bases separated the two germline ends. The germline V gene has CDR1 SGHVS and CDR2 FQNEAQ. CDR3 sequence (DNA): TGTGCCAGCAGCTTAGCGGTCCGGGGTGCCGCTGGAAACACCATATATTTT. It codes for CASSLAVRGAAGNTIYF.

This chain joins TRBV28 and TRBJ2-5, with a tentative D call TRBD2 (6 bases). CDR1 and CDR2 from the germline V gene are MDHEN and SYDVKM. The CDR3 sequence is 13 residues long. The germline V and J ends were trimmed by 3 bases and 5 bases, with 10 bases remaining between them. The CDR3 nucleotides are TGTGCCAGCAGTTTTTCTGGGAGGGAGACCCAGTACTTC. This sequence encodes CASSFSGRETQYF. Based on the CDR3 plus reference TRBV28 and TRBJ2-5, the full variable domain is DVKVTQSSRYLVKRTGEKVFLECVQDMDHENMFWYRQDPGLGLRLIYFSYDVKMKEKGDIPEGYSVSREKKERFSLILESASTNQTSMYLCASSFSGRETQYFGPGTRLLVL.

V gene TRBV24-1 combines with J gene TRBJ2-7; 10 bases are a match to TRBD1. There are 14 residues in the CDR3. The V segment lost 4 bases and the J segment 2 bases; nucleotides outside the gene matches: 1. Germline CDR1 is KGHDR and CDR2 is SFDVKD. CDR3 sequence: CATSEGQGAYEQYF. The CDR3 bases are TGTGCCACCAGTGAAGGACAGGGGGCCTACGAGCAGTACTTC.

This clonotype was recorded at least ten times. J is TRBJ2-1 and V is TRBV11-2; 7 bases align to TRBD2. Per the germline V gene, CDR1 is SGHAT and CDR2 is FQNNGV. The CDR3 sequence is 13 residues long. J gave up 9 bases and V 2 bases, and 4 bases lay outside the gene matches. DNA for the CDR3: TGTGCCAGCAGCTTAAGCTGGGGGGGTGAGCAGTTCTTC. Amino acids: CASSLSWGGEQFF.

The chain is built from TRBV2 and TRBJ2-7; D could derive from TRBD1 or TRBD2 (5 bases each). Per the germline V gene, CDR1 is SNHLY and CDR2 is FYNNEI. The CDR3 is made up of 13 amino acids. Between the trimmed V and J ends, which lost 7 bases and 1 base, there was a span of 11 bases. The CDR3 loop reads CASTRDQSYEQYF. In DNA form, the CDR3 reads TGTGCCAGCACTAGGGACCAGTCCTACGAGCAGTACTTC. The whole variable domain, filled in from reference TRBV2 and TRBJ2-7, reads EPEVTQTPSHQVTQMGQEVILRCVPISNHLYFYWYRQILGQKVEFLVSFYNNEISEKSEIFDDQFSVERPDGSNFTLKIRSTKLEDSAMYFCASTRDQSYEQYFGPGTRLTVT.

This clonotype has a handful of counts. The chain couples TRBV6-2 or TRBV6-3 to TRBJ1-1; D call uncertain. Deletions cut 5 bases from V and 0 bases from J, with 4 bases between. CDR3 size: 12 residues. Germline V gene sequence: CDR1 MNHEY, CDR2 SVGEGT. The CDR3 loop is CASSEMNTEAFF. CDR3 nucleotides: TGTGCCAGCAGTGAGATGAACACTGAAGCTTTCTTT.

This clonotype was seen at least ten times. The CDR3: CASSPMGGPQETQYF. The CDR3 nucleotides are TGTGCCAGCAGCCCCATGGGGGGCCCACAAGAGACCCAGTACTTC. The chain uses TRBV6-4 and TRBJ2-5; the D gene could be TRBD1 or TRBD2 (6 bases each). The CDR3 runs 15 residues. CDR1 MRHNA and CDR2 SNTAGT come from the germline V gene. Trimming pared 6 bases from V and 2 bases from J, leaving 16 bases between.

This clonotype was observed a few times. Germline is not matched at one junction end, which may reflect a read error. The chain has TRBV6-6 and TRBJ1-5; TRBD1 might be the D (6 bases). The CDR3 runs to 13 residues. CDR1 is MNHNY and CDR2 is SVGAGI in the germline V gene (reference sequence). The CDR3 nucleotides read TGTGCCAGCAGTCACTCGGGGACAAACCCAGGGAAGTTT. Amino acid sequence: CASSHSGTNPGKF.

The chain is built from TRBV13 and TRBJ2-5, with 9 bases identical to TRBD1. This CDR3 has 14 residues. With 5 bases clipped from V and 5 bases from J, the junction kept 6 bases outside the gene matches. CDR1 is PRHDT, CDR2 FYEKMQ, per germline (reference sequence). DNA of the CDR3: TGTGCCAGCAGCCCCCGACAGGGGGGGGAGACCCAGTACTTC. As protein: CASSPRQGGETQYF.

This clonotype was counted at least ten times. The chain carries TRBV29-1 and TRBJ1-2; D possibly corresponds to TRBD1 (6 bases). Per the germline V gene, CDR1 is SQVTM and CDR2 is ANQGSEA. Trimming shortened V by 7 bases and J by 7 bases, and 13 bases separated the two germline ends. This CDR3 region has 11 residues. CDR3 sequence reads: CSDTTGSGYTF. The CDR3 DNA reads TGCAGCGACACCACAGGGTCTGGCTACACCTTC.

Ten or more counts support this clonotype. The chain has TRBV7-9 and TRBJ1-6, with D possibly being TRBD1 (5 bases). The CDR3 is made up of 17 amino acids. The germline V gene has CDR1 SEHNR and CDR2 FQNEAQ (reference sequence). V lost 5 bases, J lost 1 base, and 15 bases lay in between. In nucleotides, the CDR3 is TGTGCCAGCAGCCCTAATAGGGGCGCGTCCTATAATTCACCCCTCCACTTT. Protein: CASSPNRGASYNSPLHF.

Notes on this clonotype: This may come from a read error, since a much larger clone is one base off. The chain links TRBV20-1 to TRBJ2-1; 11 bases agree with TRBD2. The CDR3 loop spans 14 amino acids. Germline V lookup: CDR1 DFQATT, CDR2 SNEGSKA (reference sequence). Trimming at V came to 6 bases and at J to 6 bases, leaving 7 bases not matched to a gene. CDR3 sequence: CSARTSGRCNEQFF. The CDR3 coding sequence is TGCAGTGCACGAACTAGCGGGAGATGCAATGAGCAGTTCTTC.

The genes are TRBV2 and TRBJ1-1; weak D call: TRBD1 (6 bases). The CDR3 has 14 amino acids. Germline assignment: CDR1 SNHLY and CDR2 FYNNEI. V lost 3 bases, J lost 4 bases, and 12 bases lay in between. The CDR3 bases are TGTGCCAGCAGTGACCGGGGGGGCGGCACTGAAGCTTTCTTT. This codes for CASSDRGGGTEAFF. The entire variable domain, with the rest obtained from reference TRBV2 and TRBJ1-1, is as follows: EPEVTQTPSHQVTQMGQEVILRCVPISNHLYFYWYRQILGQKVEFLVSFYNNEISEKSEIFDDQFSVERPDGSNFTLKIRSTKLEDSAMYFCASSDRGGGTEAFFGQGTRLTVV.